This entry describes one TCR beta chain. The sample holds one count of this clone. Its antigen has not been determined. Base qualities are not recorded, but no much larger clone differs from it by a single base. Via the germline V gene, CDR1 is SGHAT and CDR2 FQNNGV. V is clipped by 4 bases and J by 2 bases, and the sequence between their germline boundaries is 15 bases long. Inclusive of the bounding cysteine and phenylalanine, the CDR3 is 15 residues long. Kept here is only the CDR3 DNA, which spans 45 bases and is read in frame from base 1. Libraries were constructed by the immunoSEQ multiplex PCR assay. Held by TCRdb, this immuneACCESS table contains in-frame sequences only and omits some clones. Under half of the omission traces to an unresolved V gene where checked; the cause of the rest is unknown. Across this sample there are approximately 110,000 clones, with under 90% seen only once. The top ten constitute 13% of the sample.

This sample is drawn from a study of control samples from healthy donors and cancer patients (dated by TCRdb to about 2020). The clonotype comes from a woman in her fifties or sixties in good health. The chain joins TRBV11-2 to TRBJ2-7; a tentative D match to TRBD2 spans 6 bases. Sequencing was performed on blood. The nucleotide sequence reads as follows: TGTGCCAGCAGCTCCCCCGGGACTCCACCCTACGAGCAGTACTTC. Its product reads: CASSSPGTPPYEQYF.